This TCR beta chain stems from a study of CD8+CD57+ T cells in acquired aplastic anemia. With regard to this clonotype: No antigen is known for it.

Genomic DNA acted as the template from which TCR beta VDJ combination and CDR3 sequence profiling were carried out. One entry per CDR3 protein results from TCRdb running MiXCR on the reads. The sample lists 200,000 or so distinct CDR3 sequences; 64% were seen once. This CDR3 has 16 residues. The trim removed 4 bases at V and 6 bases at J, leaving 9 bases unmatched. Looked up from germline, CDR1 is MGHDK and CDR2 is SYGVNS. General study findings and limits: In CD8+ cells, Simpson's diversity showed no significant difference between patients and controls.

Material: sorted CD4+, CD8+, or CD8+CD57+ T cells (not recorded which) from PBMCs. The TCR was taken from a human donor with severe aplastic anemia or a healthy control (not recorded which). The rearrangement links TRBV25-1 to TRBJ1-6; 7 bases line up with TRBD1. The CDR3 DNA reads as TGTGCCAGCAGTGTATCCCTGGGACAGATTAATTCACCCCTCCACTTT. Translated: CASSVSLGQINSPLHF.